This TCR beta chain was sequenced in a study of chemoradiotherapy in HPV16-positive cancers. The study, taken as a whole, reports: For HPV16-positive patients, expanding HPV-responsive T cells associated with longer recurrence-free survival.

Concerning this clone: Its antigen is undetermined.

The CDR3 has 16 amino acids. V lost 6 bases and J 5 bases, leaving 22 bases between the germline ends. Germline CDR1 reads MDHEN; CDR2 reads SYDVKM. Sequencing used immunoSEQ multiplex PCR; TCRdb keeps in-frame clones, though not all of them. The table lists about 8,700 clones, about 74% of them singletons, with about 9.8% in the top ten. Repertoires were sampled repeatedly during chemoradiotherapy. This receptor was identified in a human donor with HPV-associated anogenital cancer. The rearrangement uses TRBV28 and TRBJ1-1, with D tentatively TRBD1 (5 bases). Collection took place from a patient who underwent chemoradiotherapy. In DNA, the CDR3 is TGTGCCAGCAGAAACGGACGGCTGCTGGGGGGGACTGAAGCTTTCTTT. Encoded protein: CASRNGRLLGGTEAFF.